Given below is one T cell receptor beta chain in context. This sample is part of a study of T cell changes during pregnancy in multiple sclerosis. This table comes from immunoSEQ multiplex PCR, and its TCRdb copy is limited to in-frame clones, with some not included. This sample yields just under 95,000 clones, of which around 94% are seen a single time; about 2.6% belongs to the top ten. Sequenced here: peripheral blood, sampled in the first trimester of pregnancy. The TCR comes from a female donor with multiple sclerosis, enrolled in a pregnancy study.

The CDR3 loop reads CATSKNRGLQETQYF. The CDR3 DNA is TGTGCCACCAGCAAAAACAGGGGCCTACAAGAGACCCAGTACTTC. This chain connects TRBV15 to TRBJ2-5, with 7 bases that match TRBD1. The J segment lost 2 bases and the V segment lost 4 bases, leaving 7 bases of the junction unmatched. The length of the CDR3 is 15 residues. CDR1 LNHNV and CDR2 YYDKDF come from the germline V gene (reference sequence).